One sample yielded the 32 T cell receptor beta chains listed below, sequenced in a study of cytomegalovirus exposure and HLA in healthy donors. The PCR used 60 Vbeta and 13 Jbeta primers. The table came from immunoSEQ multiplex PCR; TCRdb's copy has only in-frame clones and leaves some out. The data hold around 170,000 clones, with over 70% observed a single time. Sequencing was carried out using PBMCs. These receptors originate from a woman in her forties in good health and CMV-seropositive.

The sample holds a few counts of this clone. The chain is built from TRBV4-2 and TRBJ1-1; the D gene is possibly TRBD1 (5 bases). Germline V CDR1 and CDR2: LGHNA, YNFKEQ. Between the trimmed V and J ends, which lost 3 bases and 11 bases, there was a span of 16 bases. This CDR3 has 13 amino acids. For the CDR3, the DNA is TGTGCCAGCAGCCAGAGAACGGACATTGAGGCTTTCTTT. Encoded protein: CASSQRTDIEAFF.

The V and J genes are TRBV5-1 and TRBJ2-1; 7 bases agree with TRBD2. Losses at the gene ends were 6 bases for V and 5 bases for J; bases not matched to a gene: 8. Germline CDR1 reads SGHRS; CDR2 reads YFSETQ. The CDR3 runs 14 residues. CDR3 region: CASTTGRGDNEQFF. The CDR3 coding sequence is TGCGCCAGCACCACAGGTCGGGGGGACAATGAGCAGTTCTTC.

The chain has TRBV6-1 and TRBJ1-5; D unclear. This CDR3 contains 14 residues. CDR1 is MNHNS, CDR2 SASEGT, per germline. V gave up 5 bases and J gave up 3 bases, with 11 bases separating them. CDR3: CASSYYTNNQPQHF. DNA of the CDR3: TGTGCCAGCAGTTATTACACCAACAATCAGCCCCAGCATTTT.

The chain uses TRBV28 and TRBJ1-2; weak D call: TRBD1 (5 bases). This CDR3 spans 15 amino acids. Germline V CDR1 and CDR2: MDHEN, SYDVKM. The germline V and J ends were trimmed by 9 bases and 0 bases, with 17 bases remaining between them. The CDR3 loop is CASRNGGEANYGYTF. CDR3 nucleotide sequence: TGTGCCAGTCGTAACGGGGGTGAAGCTAACTATGGCTACACCTTC.

The V call is TRBV27, the J call TRBJ2-3, with 11 bases aligning to TRBD2. With 6 bases clipped from V and 2 bases from J, the junction kept 7 bases outside the gene matches. CDR3 length: 16 residues. The V gene's germline CDR1 is MNHEY and CDR2 SMNVEV (reference sequence). For the CDR3, the DNA is TGTGCCAGCAGAAGTAGCGGGGGGGCCTACACAGATACGCAGTATTTT. Translated, it gives CASRSSGGAYTDTQYF.

A word on this clone: The identical CDR3 is also encoded by other nucleotide sequences in the sample. The V and J genes are TRBV11-2 and TRBJ2-7; 11 bases align to TRBD2. The CDR3 consists of 15 residues. Germline CDR1 SGHAT, CDR2 FQNNGV. V trimming: 0 bases; J trimming: 5 bases; junction bases outside the gene matches: 3. The CDR3 nucleotides are TGTGCCAGCAGCTTAGAGGGGACTAGCGGTGACGAGCAGTACTTC. It is translated as CASSLEGTSGDEQYF.

The gene calls are TRBV19 and TRBJ1-6; D unclear. V lost 3 bases to trimming and J lost 0 bases, with 9 bases between them. Looked up from germline, CDR1 is LNHDA and CDR2 is SQIVND (reference sequence). The CDR3 is made up of 16 amino acids. The CDR3 DNA is TGTGCCAGTAGTATTTTGGCAGGCTCCTATAATTCACCCCTCCACTTT. Its protein product is CASSILAGSYNSPLHF. The variable domain in full, with the rest retrieved from reference TRBV19 and TRBJ1-6, is DGGITQSPKYLFRKEGQNVTLSCEQNLNHDAMYWYRQDPGQGLRLIYYSQIVNDFQKGDIAEGYSVSREKKESFPLTVTSAQKNPTAFYLCASSILAGSYNSPLHFGNGTRLTVT.

This clone was counted a few times. CDR3 bases: TGTGCCAGCAGTTCATACGGGGGGGCCTACAATGAGCAGTTCTTC. Amino acid sequence: CASSSYGGAYNEQFF. V is TRBV5-6 and J is TRBJ2-1; 8 nucleotides line up with TRBD2. The CDR3 covers 15 residues. Trimming at V came to 5 bases and at J to 2 bases, leaving 6 bases not matched to a gene. Germline CDR1 is SGHDT and CDR2 is YYEEEE.

In its sample, this clone was seen a few times. The chain employs TRBV19 and TRBJ1-5; D is uncertain. Trimming pared 7 bases from V and 10 bases from J, leaving 20 bases between. The V gene's germline CDR1 is LNHDA and CDR2 SQIVND (reference sequence). There are 14 residues in the CDR3. The CDR3 region has the DNA TGTGCCAGTAAACGAGGCCAGGAGGTTTCACCCCAGCATTTT. This gives the protein CASKRGQEVSPQHF.

The chain couples TRBV28 to TRBJ1-5; D is possibly TRBD1 (6 bases). Germline-derived CDR1 and CDR2 are MDHEN and SYDVKM. V was clipped by 6 bases and J by 6 bases, with 24 bases between them. The CDR3 is made up of 17 amino acids. The CDR3 loop is CASSSPGRQGRIQPQHF. The DNA for the CDR3 is TGTGCCAGCAGCTCTCCAGGGCGCCAGGGGAGAATTCAGCCCCAGCATTTT.

The chain joins TRBV5-4 to TRBJ1-1, with D possibly TRBD1 on 6 matching bases. Trimming shortened V by 0 bases and J by 11 bases, and 17 bases separated the two germline ends. The germline V gene has CDR1 SGHNT and CDR2 YYREEE (reference sequence). The CDR3 runs to 14 residues. The CDR3 DNA is TGTGCCAGCAGCTTGGGGCAGGGGATAGGTGAGGCTTTCTTT. Protein: CASSLGQGIGEAFF. Based on the CDR3 plus reference TRBV5-4 and TRBJ1-1, the full variable domain is ETGVTQSPTHLIKTRGQQVTLRCSSQSGHNTVSWYQQALGQGPQFIFQYYREEENGRGNFPPRFSGLQFPNYSSELNVNALELDDSALYLCASSLGQGIGEAFFGQGTRLTVV.

Here the CDR3 reads CASWPGQGNYGYTF. CDR3 nucleotides: TGTGCCAGCTGGCCGGGGCAGGGGAACTATGGCTACACCTTC. This chain connects TRBV6-1 to TRBJ1-2, with D perhaps TRBD1 (6 bases). Per germline, CDR1 MNHNS and CDR2 SASEGT. V dropped 8 bases and J dropped 2 bases, with 15 bases sitting between them. This CDR3 comprises 14 residues.

This clone has more than one count but fewer than ten. This chain uses TRBV7-2 with TRBJ2-5; tentatively, D is TRBD2 (6 bases). The tail of the sequence fits TRBJ2-7 better, so the J call may be wrong. This CDR3 has 15 residues. In germline, CDR1 is SGHTA, CDR2 FQGNSA. The DNA of the CDR3 is TGTGCCAGCAGCTCACCGGGACTTAGAGACTACGAGCAGTACTTC. The encoded protein is CASSSPGLRDYEQYF.

The V gene is TRBV29-1, the J gene TRBJ1-2; the D gene is possibly TRBD1 (5 bases). The CDR3 totals 17 residues. Trimming removed 5 bases at V and 2 bases at J, with 24 bases between. Germline V gene lookup returns CDR1 SQVTM and CDR2 ANQGSEA. The CDR3 DNA reads as TGCAGCGTTTCACCGAGCACGAGAACAGGATCGAACTATGGCTACACCTTC. Its protein is CSVSPSTRTGSNYGYTF. The variable domain in full, with the rest retrieved from reference TRBV29-1 and TRBJ1-2, is SAVISQKPSRDICQRGTSLTIQCQVDSQVTMMFWYRQQPGQSLTLIATANQGSEATYESGFVIDKFPISRPNLTFSTLTVSNMSPEDSSIYLCSVSPSTRTGSNYGYTFGSGTRLTVV.

This clone has more than one count but fewer than ten. The same CDR3 can be traced to other DNA sequences in this sample. The chain recombines TRBV4-1 with TRBJ2-3, with 7 bases matching TRBD2. The germline gives CDR1 MGHRA, CDR2 YSYEKL. There are 15 residues in the CDR3. J was trimmed by 1 base and V by 1 base; bases with no gene match: 2. The CDR3 sequence: CASSQAAGGTDTQYF. CDR3 nucleotide sequence: TGCGCCAGCAGCCAAGCTGCGGGGGGCACAGATACGCAGTATTTT.

The chain is built from TRBV25-1 and TRBJ2-7; 8 bases align to TRBD1. Trimming took 10 bases from V and 0 from J; bases not matched to a gene: 11. CDR3 length equals 15 residues. Germline CDR1 MGHDK, CDR2 SYGVNS. CDR3 sequence reads: CATSSTDRGSYEQYF. DNA for the CDR3: TGTGCCACCTCTAGTACCGACAGGGGCTCCTACGAGCAGTACTTC.

This chain uses TRBV6-1 with TRBJ1-5, with D perhaps TRBD1 (5 bases). This CDR3 contains 15 residues. Germline V CDR1 and CDR2: MNHNS, SASEGT. The V end lost 4 bases, the J end lost 3 bases, and 13 bases lay between the germline ends. CDR3 sequence: CASSADTEVNQPQHF. CDR3 coding DNA: TGTGCCAGCAGTGCGGACACGGAAGTCAATCAGCCCCAGCATTTT.

This clone came up a few times. The rearrangement links TRBV28 to TRBJ1-2; D is possibly TRBD1 (5 bases). Trimming shortened V by 7 bases and J by 5 bases, and 20 bases separated the two germline ends. This CDR3 spans 15 amino acids. Germline CDR1 is MDHEN and CDR2 is SYDVKM. CDR3 DNA: TGTGCCAGCACTCCCACGTCGGGGGTTTATTATGGCTACACCTTC. It is translated as CASTPTSGVYYGYTF.

The CDR3 sequence: CASSVTGLDTEAFF. In DNA, the CDR3 is TGTGCCAGCAGCGTGACAGGGTTGGACACTGAAGCTTTCTTT. The chain links TRBV9 to TRBJ1-1; 7 bases line up with TRBD1. Germline CDR1 SGDLS, CDR2 YYNGEE. V lost 2 bases, J lost 3 bases, and 4 bases stayed unmatched. The CDR3 runs to 14 residues. The full variable domain, with the rest looked up from reference TRBV9 and TRBJ1-1, is DSGVTQTPKHLITATGQRVTLRCSPRSGDLSVYWYQQSLDQGLQFLIQYYNGEERAKGNILERFSAQQFPDLHSELNLSSLELGDSALYFCASSVTGLDTEAFFGQGTRLTVV.

V is TRBV19 and J is TRBJ2-2; no reliable D call. Trimming shortened V by 3 bases and J by 3 bases, and 8 bases separated the two germline ends. The germline V gene has CDR1 LNHDA and CDR2 SQIVND (reference sequence). This CDR3 has 14 amino acids. As DNA, the CDR3 is TGTGCCAGTAGTATGATCTACTACACCGGGGAGCTGTTTTTT. Its protein is CASSMIYYTGELFF.

This clone has more than one count but fewer than ten. This chain connects TRBV28 to TRBJ2-1; D unclear. This CDR3 is built from 12 residues. Germline CDR1 reads MDHEN; CDR2 reads SYDVKM. Trimming left V 2 bases short and J 13 bases short, with 12 bases between. The CDR3 sequence: CASSLSSRLQFF. DNA for the CDR3: TGTGCCAGCAGTTTAAGCTCTCGACTCCAGTTCTTC.

This chain uses TRBV4-3 with TRBJ1-2; 9 bases are a match to TRBD1. V dropped 0 bases and J dropped 6; count of bases not matched to a gene: 5. Germline assignment: CDR1 LGHNA and CDR2 YSLEER. This CDR3 contains 15 residues. CDR3 in amino acids: CASSQDGQGFNGYTF. CDR3 nucleotide sequence: TGCGCCAGCAGCCAAGACGGACAGGGGTTCAATGGCTACACCTTC.

The chain employs TRBV5-4 and TRBJ2-3, with 12 bases aligning to TRBD1. Germline loops: CDR1 SGHNT, CDR2 YYREEE (reference sequence). Losses at the gene ends were 4 bases for V and 6 bases for J; bases not matched to a gene: 6. The CDR3 contains 15 residues. The CDR3 protein is CASSPKGQGADTQYF. In DNA form, the CDR3 reads TGTGCCAGCAGCCCAAAGGGACAGGGGGCGGATACGCAGTATTTT.

In this sample, this clone turned up once. This chain links TRBV19 with TRBJ1-1; TRBD1 is a possible D gene (5 bases). Trimming left V 3 bases short and J 0 bases short, with 14 bases between. Looked up from germline, CDR1 is LNHDA and CDR2 is SQIVND (reference sequence). The CDR3 totals 16 residues. Written as DNA, the CDR3 is TGTGCCAGTAGTATGAGGTTCGGCAGGGTGAACACTGAAGCTTTCTTT. It encodes CASSMRFGRVNTEAFF.

The V and J genes are TRBV7-9 and TRBJ1-2; 7 bases agree with TRBD1. The CDR3 loop spans 16 amino acids. Germline V gene sequence: CDR1 SEHNR, CDR2 FQNEAQ (reference sequence). The V segment lost 1 base and the J segment 0 bases; nucleotides outside the gene matches: 5. CDR3 DNA: TGTGCCAGCAGCTTAGGGGACAGATCCTCTAACTATGGCTACACCTTC. It encodes CASSLGDRSSNYGYTF.

This clone was counted only a few times. Distinct nucleotide sequences in the sample also encode this CDR3. V gene TRBV11-1 combines with J gene TRBJ1-4; D is undetermined. V lost 3 bases, J lost 8 bases, and 10 bases lay in between. The CDR3 is 13 residues long. CDR1 SGHAT and CDR2 FQDESV come from the germline V gene (reference sequence). The DNA of the CDR3 is TGTGCCAGCAGCTTTCGAGGAGGGGAAAAACTGTTTTTT. Its protein is CASSFRGGEKLFF. The whole variable domain, filled in from reference TRBV11-1 and TRBJ1-4, reads EAEVAQSPRYKITEKSQAVAFWCDPISGHATLYWYRQILGQGPELLVQFQDESVVDDSQLPKDRFSAERLKGVDSTLKIQPAELGDSAMYLCASSFRGGEKLFFGSGTQLSVL.

The chain couples TRBV5-1 to TRBJ2-3, with D perhaps TRBD1 (6 bases). Germline assignment: CDR1 SGHRS and CDR2 YFSETQ. This CDR3 contains 16 residues. Trimming left V 3 bases short and J 4 bases short, with 18 bases between. The CDR3 loop reads CASSYGLQGLSDTQYF. CDR3 nucleotide sequence: TGCGCCAGCAGCTATGGGCTACAGGGTTTATCAGATACGCAGTATTTT.

CDR3 residues: CASRPRGADTGELFF. DNA for the CDR3: TGTGCCAGCAGACCCCGGGGGGCCGACACCGGGGAGCTGTTTTTT. V and J are TRBV6-5 and TRBJ2-2, with a possible D match to TRBD2 (7 bases). V was pared by 6 bases and J by 3 bases, with 14 bases between. The CDR3 has 15 amino acids. Germline loops: CDR1 MNHEY, CDR2 SVGAGI.

The chain combines TRBV29-1 with TRBJ2-5; 8 nucleotides agree with TRBD1. With V trimmed by 7 bases and J by 3 bases, 4 bases remained unmatched. In germline, CDR1 is SQVTM, CDR2 ANQGSEA. The CDR3 runs to 12 residues. CDR3 in DNA: TGCAGCGCCGGGGACAGGAAAGAGACCCAGTACTTC. Protein: CSAGDRKETQYF.

The chain carries TRBV5-1 and TRBJ2-5, with TRBD2 matching 7 bases. Germline lookup yields CDR1 SGHRS and CDR2 YFSETQ. Trimming cost V 8 bases and J 3 bases; bases outside gene matches: 10. The CDR3 covers 14 residues. The CDR3 bases are TGCGCCAGTAGTCGAGTGGGGGGGAAAGAGACCCAGTACTTC. Translation gives CASSRVGGKETQYF.

The CDR3: CAISVTNVPNEKLFF. The CDR3, as DNA: TGTGCCATCAGTGTAACTAATGTTCCTAATGAAAAACTGTTTTTT. The chain is built from TRBV10-3 and TRBJ1-4; D unclear. V was trimmed by 4 bases and J by 3 bases, leaving 12 bases between them. Germline CDR1 is ENHRY and CDR2 is SYGVKD. The CDR3 covers 15 residues.

The gene calls are TRBV10-3 and TRBJ2-7; 9 bases line up with TRBD1. Germline trimming cut 7 bases from V and 5 bases from J; bases unmatched to any gene: 9. CDR3 length: 14 amino acids. Germline lookup yields CDR1 ENHRY and CDR2 SYGVKD. CDR3 bases: TGTGCCATCACCCCAACAGGGGGCTTGAACGAGCAGTACTTC. It encodes CAITPTGGLNEQYF.